A selection of T cell receptor beta chains follows, all from one sample in a study of persistence of HIV-infected CD4 T cells. These receptors lack a known antigen. Profiling relied on immunoSEQ multiplex PCR, and the TCRdb table lists in-frame clones only, not all of them. The sample lists tens of thousands of clones, approximately 90% occurring once. Source: CD4+ T cells sorted from PBMCs after approximately 19-hour stimulation, taken from a patient who received antiretroviral therapy. The receptors here all came from an adult woman with HIV who was CMV-seropositive. Both conserved end residues are part of each CDR3. The D gene is left open where the match is weak. Expanded clones are given a class, and other clones once, few, many or no size at all.

J gene,D gene,clone size,V gene,CDR3 DNA,CDR3 protein
TRBJ2-2,-,-,TRBV5-1,TGCGCCAGCAGCTTGGTCGGCACCGGGGAGCTGTTTTTT,CASSLVGTGELFF
TRBJ1-2,TRBD1,-,TRBV24-1,TGTGCCACCAGTGACACCGGGACAGGGGATATCTATGGCTACACCTTC,CATSDTGTGDIYGYTF
TRBJ2-5,TRBD2,once,TRBV4-2,TGTGCCAGCAGCCACTCGTGGACTAGCGGGTCGGGAGGGCTGCCAGAGACCCAGTACTTC,CASSHSWTSGSGGLPETQYF
TRBJ1-1,-,-,TRBV7-8,TGTGCCAGCAGCTTAGATGCCGGGACCCACATAAACACTGAAGCTTTCTTT,CASSLDAGTHINTEAFF
TRBJ2-2,-,-,TRBV21-1,TGTGCCAGCAGCAAAGACGGCGCGGGAGTTACCGGGGAGCTGTTTTTT,CASSKDGAGVTGELFF
TRBJ2-2,TRBD2,-,TRBV5-1,TGCGCCAGCAGCACCACAAAACTAGCGGGGGTGTACACCGGGGAGCTGTTTTTT,CASSTTKLAGVYTGELFF
TRBJ1-5,-,-,TRBV4-1,TGCGCCAGCAGCCAAGAGTGGGGCTTGAGCGGGCGAAAGGAGCCCCAGCATTTT,CASSQEWGLSGRKEPQHF
TRBJ2-1,TRBD2,-,TRBV4-2,TGTGCCAGCAGCCAAGATGGGGCTAGCGGGAATGAGCAGTTCTTC,CASSQDGASGNEQFF
TRBJ2-1,-,few,TRBV30,TGTGCCTGGAGGGCGGGTACCTACAATGAGCAGTTCTTC,CAWRAGTYNEQFF
TRBJ1-2,-,-,TRBV6-5,TGTGCCAGCACCTCCGGACGGCCCTATGGCTACACCTTC,CASTSGRPYGYTF
TRBJ1-2,TRBD1,once,TRBV28,TGTGCCAGCAGTTTAAGGGCAGGGGGCAAGGGCTACACCTTC,CASSLRAGGKGYTF
TRBJ1-2,-,-,TRBV5-1,TGCGCCAGCAGTCGGGACAACACCGGCCCCTATGGCTACACCTTC,CASSRDNTGPYGYTF
TRBJ2-7,-,-,TRBV19,TGTGCCAGTAGTAGGGCTCCTTCAACCGAGCAGTACTTC,CASSRAPSTEQYF
TRBJ2-3,-,once,TRBV12-3/TRBV12-4,TGTGCCAGCAGTCAGACAGATACGCAGTATTTT,CASSQTDTQYF
TRBJ2-1,-,-,TRBV9,TGTGCCAGCAGCGTAGAACCCAGTTCCTACAATGAGCAGTTCTTC,CASSVEPSSYNEQFF
TRBJ1-2,TRBD1,once,TRBV30,TGTGCCTGGAGTGGGCTTCAGGGGGCACGGGGCTACACCTTC,CAWSGLQGARGYTF
TRBJ1-2,-,few,TRBV4-1,TGCGCCAGCAGCCAAGAATCGGTAGGGGGCTACACCTTC,CASSQESVGGYTF
TRBJ2-2,-,-,TRBV2,TGTGCCAGCATTCGAGGGGGGGCTACGGGGACCGGGGAGCTGTTTTTT,CASIRGGATGTGELFF
TRBJ1-5,-,-,TRBV7-8,TGTGCCAGCAGCCGGATCTATCGGCCCCAGCATTTT,CASSRIYRPQHF
TRBJ1-1,-,-,TRBV18,TGTGCCAGCTCACCACTAATGAACACTGAAGCTTTCTTT,CASSPLMNTEAFF
TRBJ2-7,-,few,TRBV10-2,TGCGCCAGCAAAGGGGGTCCCCTCCGCGAGCAGTACTTC,CASKGGPLREQYF
TRBJ1-2,-,-,TRBV10-3,TGTGCCATCAGCCCGACAGCGAATAACTATGGCTACACCTTC,CAISPTANNYGYTF
TRBJ1-5,-,-,TRBV10-3,TGTGCCTCCCACGAAGGGTATAGCAATCAGCCCCAGCATTTT,CASHEGYSNQPQHF
TRBJ1-1,TRBD1,-,TRBV29-1,TGCAGCGTTGAAGCCGGGACAGGGCACACTGAAGCTTTCTTT,CSVEAGTGHTEAFF
TRBJ1-1,-,once,TRBV2,TGTGCCAGCTCCCATGGGTTCCCTGAAGCTTTCTTT,CASSHGFPEAFF
TRBJ2-1,TRBD2,few,TRBV11-3,TGTGCCAGCAGCCGCGTGGGACTAGCGGGGGACAATGAGCAGTTCTTC,CASSRVGLAGDNEQFF
TRBJ1-5,-,-,TRBV12-3/TRBV12-4,TGTGCCAGCAGCCTACCCCGGGGGCCCCAGCATTTT,CASSLPRGPQHF
TRBJ1-1,-,once,TRBV30,TGTGCCTGGAGCCTCGGTTTCGGGGCGCAGAACACTGAAGCTTTCTTT,CAWSLGFGAQNTEAFF
TRBJ1-2,TRBD1,-,TRBV7-6,TGTGCCAGCAGCCGGGACAGGGGAGGAGGCTACACCTTC,CASSRDRGGGYTF
TRBJ1-5,TRBD1,-,TRBV7-8,TGTGCCAGCAGCTTAGAAGAGGGACAGGGGGGCCAGCCCCAGCATTTT,CASSLEEGQGGQPQHF
TRBJ2-5,TRBD2,once,TRBV4-1,TGCGCCAGCAGCCTCTTTTGGACTAGCGGGGGTTACCAAGAGACCCAGTACTTC,CASSLFWTSGGYQETQYF
TRBJ2-6,TRBD1,-,TRBV2,TGTGCCAGCAGTGCCGGGACAGGCAGCTCTGGGGCCAACGTCCTGACTTTC,CASSAGTGSSGANVLTF
TRBJ1-1,-,-,TRBV6-4,TGTGCCAGCAGTGAATGGTTGGGGGACAAAGCTTTCTTT,CASSEWLGDKAFF
TRBJ1-2,TRBD1,-,TRBV6-5,TGTGCCAGTACGATTTCTGCGACAGGGAGTGGCTACACCTTC,CASTISATGSGYTF
TRBJ1-6,-,-,TRBV12-5,TGTGCTAGTGCCTCCCTGTCGGATAATTCACCCCTCCACTTT,CASASLSDNSPLHF
TRBJ1-3,TRBD1,-,TRBV5-1,TGCGCCAGCAGCCTCAGATTAGGACAGGGATCCGGAAACACCATATATTTT,CASSLRLGQGSGNTIYF
TRBJ1-6,TRBD1,-,TRBV7-2,TGTGCCAGCAGCTTTGCAGGGGGCACTTCACCCCTCCACTTT,CASSFAGGTSPLHF
TRBJ1-5,-,-,TRBV2,TGTGCCAGCAGTCGGGGGTACCCGGAGCCCCAGCATTTT,CASSRGYPEPQHF
TRBJ1-2,-,-,TRBV5-8,TGTGCCAGCAGCTTTCGCAGCTATGGCTACACCTTC,CASSFRSYGYTF
TRBJ2-1,-,once,TRBV29-1,TGCAGCGCTCTGACAGCAGAGAATGAGCAGTTCTTC,CSALTAENEQFF
TRBJ1-4,TRBD1,-,TRBV20-1,TGCAGTGCTAGTCACTACGGGACAGGGGTTGAAAAACTGTTTTTT,CSASHYGTGVEKLFF
TRBJ2-3,TRBD2,-,TRBV9,TGTGCCAGCAGCGTAGGAAACGGGGGGGCTACAGATACGCAGTATTTT,CASSVGNGGATDTQYF
TRBJ1-2,-,few,TRBV27,TGTGCCAGCCGTTACAGCGGGGTCGGGACATATGGCTACACCTTC,CASRYSGVGTYGYTF
TRBJ2-2,-,-,TRBV13,TGTGCCAGCAGCTCCCACAACTGGAACACCGGGGAGCTGTTTTTT,CASSSHNWNTGELFF
TRBJ2-2,-,-,TRBV9,TGTGCCAGCAGTCCTTTTGGTACGAACACCGGGGAGCTGTTTTTT,CASSPFGTNTGELFF
TRBJ1-1,-,-,TRBV20-1,TGCAGAACCCTTAAGAACACTGAAGCTTTCTTT,CRTLKNTEAFF
TRBJ2-3,-,once,TRBV10-3,TGTGCCATCAGTGGGAATAGCGCGAACACAGATACGCAGTATTTT,CAISGNSANTDTQYF
TRBJ1-1,-,-,TRBV6-6,TGTGCCAGCAGTTATTCGTCCGTCGCTGTGAACACTGAAGCTTTCTTT,CASSYSSVAVNTEAFF
TRBJ1-1,TRBD1,-,TRBV20-1,TGCAGCTGGGACAGGGCCACTGAAGCTTTCTTT,CSWDRATEAFF
TRBJ1-2,-,few,TRBV6-5,TGTGCCAGCAGCCCGGTGGGTCGGGGCTACACCTTC,CASSPVGRGYTF